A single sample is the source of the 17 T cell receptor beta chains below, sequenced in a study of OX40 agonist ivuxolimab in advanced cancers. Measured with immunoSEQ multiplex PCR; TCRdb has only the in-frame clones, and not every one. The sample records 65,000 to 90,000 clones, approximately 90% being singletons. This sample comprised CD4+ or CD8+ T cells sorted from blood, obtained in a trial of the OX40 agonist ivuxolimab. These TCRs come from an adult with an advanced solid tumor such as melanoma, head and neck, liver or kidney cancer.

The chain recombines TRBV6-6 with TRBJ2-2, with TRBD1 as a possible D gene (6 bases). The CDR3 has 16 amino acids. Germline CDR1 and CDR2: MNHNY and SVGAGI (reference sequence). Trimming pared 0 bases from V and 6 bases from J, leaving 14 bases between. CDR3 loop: CASSYSLWGPAGELFF. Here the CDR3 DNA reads TGTGCCAGCAGTTACTCGTTGTGGGGGCCTGCCGGGGAGCTGTTTTTT.

CDR3 DNA: TGTGCCAGCAGCTTAGGGTTGACAGATACGCAGTATTTT. It yields the protein CASSLGLTDTQYF. The chain joins TRBV13 to TRBJ2-3, with D uncertain. V lost 0 bases and J 3 bases, leaving 4 bases between the germline ends. The CDR3 has 13 residues. Germline CDR1 reads PRHDT; CDR2 reads FYEKMQ (reference sequence).

Here the CDR3 DNA reads TGTGCCTGGAGTGTTGGGGACAGCTACGAGCAGTACTTC. Protein product: CAWSVGDSYEQYF. The gene calls are TRBV30 and TRBJ2-7, with 7 bases lining up with TRBD1. Germline CDR1 reads GTSNPN; CDR2 reads SVGIG (reference sequence). The V and J ends lost 0 bases and 3 bases, in that order; junction bases with no gene match: 2. This CDR3 spans 13 amino acids.

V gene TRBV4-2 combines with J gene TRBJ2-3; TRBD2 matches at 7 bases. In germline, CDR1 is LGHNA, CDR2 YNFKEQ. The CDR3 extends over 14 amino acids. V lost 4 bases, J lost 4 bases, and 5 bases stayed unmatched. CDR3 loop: CASSLLGLADTQYF. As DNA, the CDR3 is TGTGCCAGCAGCCTCCTCGGACTAGCAGATACGCAGTATTTT.

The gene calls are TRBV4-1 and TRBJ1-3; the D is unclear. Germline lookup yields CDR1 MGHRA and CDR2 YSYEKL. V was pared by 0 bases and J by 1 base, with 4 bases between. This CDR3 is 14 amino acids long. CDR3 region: CASSQDRSGNTIYF. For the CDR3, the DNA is TGCGCCAGCAGCCAAGATAGGTCTGGAAACACCATATATTTT.

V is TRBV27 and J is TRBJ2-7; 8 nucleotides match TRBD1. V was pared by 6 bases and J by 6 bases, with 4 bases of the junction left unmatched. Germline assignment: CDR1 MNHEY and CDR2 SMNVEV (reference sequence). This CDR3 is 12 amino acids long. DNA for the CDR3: TGTGCCAGCAGCCCGACAGGGGCCGAGCAGTACTTC. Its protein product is CASSPTGAEQYF.

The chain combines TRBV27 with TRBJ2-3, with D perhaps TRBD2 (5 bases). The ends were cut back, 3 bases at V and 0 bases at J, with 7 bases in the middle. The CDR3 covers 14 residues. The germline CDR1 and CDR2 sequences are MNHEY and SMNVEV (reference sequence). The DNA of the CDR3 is TGTGCCAGCAGTTTCGGGATTAGCACAGATACGCAGTATTTT. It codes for CASSFGISTDTQYF.

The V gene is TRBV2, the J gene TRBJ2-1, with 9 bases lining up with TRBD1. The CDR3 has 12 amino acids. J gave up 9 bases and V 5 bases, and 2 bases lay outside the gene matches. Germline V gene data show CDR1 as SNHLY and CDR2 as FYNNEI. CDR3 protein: CASSLQGAEQFF. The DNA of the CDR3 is TGTGCCAGCAGTCTACAGGGGGCTGAGCAGTTCTTC. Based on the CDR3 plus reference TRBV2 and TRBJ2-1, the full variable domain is EPEVTQTPSHQVTQMGQEVILRCVPISNHLYFYWYRQILGQKVEFLVSFYNNEISEKSEIFDDQFSVERPDGSNFTLKIRSTKLEDSAMYFCASSLQGAEQFFGPGTRLTVL.

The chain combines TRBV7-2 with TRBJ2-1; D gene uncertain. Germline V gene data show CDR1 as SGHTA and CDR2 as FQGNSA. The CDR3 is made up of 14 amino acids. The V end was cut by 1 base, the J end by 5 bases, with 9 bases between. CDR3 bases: TGTGCCAGCAGCTTAGTTGTCGAAGACAATGAGCAGTTCTTC. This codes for CASSLVVEDNEQFF.

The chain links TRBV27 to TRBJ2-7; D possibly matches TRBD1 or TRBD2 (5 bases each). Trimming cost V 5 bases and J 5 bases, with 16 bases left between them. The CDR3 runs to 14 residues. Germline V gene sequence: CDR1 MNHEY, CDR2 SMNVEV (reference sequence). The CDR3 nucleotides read TGTGCCAGCAGTAAAGGGACGGGGAGCAACGAGCAGTACTTC. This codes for CASSKGTGSNEQYF.

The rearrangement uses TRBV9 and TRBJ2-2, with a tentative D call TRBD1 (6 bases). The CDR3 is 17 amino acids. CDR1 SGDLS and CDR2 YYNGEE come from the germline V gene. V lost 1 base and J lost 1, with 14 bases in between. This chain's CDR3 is CASSVPLDSVNTGELFF. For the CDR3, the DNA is TGTGCCAGCAGCGTACCCTTGGACAGCGTGAACACCGGGGAGCTGTTTTTT.

The CDR3 protein is CASSLGLAGGVQETQYF. The CDR3, as DNA: TGTGCCAGCAGCTTAGGACTAGCGGGGGGTGTCCAAGAGACCCAGTACTTC. The chain recombines TRBV7-8 with TRBJ2-5; TRBD2 matches 13 bases. Trimming cost V 1 base and J 1 base; bases outside gene matches: 3. From germline, CDR1 is SGHVS and CDR2 FQNEAQ. The length of the CDR3 is 17 residues.

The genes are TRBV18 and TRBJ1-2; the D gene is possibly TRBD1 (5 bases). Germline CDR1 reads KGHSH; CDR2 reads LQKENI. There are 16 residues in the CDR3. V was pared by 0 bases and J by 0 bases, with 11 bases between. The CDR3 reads CASSPPGGRANYGYTF. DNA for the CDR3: TGTGCCAGCTCACCACCGGGGGGTCGAGCTAACTATGGCTACACCTTC.

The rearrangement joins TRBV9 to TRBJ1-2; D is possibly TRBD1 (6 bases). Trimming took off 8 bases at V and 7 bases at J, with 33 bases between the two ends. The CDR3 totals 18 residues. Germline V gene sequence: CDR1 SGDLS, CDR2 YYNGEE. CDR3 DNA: TGTGCCAGTTCCGTCCAGGGGCTCCCCACTGGGGGGGTCTTTGGCTACACCTTC. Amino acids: CASSVQGLPTGGVFGYTF.

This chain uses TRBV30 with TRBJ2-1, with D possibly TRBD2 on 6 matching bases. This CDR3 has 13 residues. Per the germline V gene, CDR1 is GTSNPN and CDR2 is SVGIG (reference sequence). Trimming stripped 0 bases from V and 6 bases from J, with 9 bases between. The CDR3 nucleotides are TGTGCCTGGAGTGTAGTGGGGGGCAATGAGCAGTTCTTC. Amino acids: CAWSVVGGNEQFF.

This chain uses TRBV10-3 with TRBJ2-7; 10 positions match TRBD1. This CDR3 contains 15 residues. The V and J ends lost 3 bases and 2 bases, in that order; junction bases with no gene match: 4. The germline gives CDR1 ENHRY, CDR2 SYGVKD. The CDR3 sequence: CAISDQGQGTYEQYF. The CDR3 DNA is TGTGCCATCAGTGATCAGGGACAGGGGACCTACGAGCAGTACTTC.

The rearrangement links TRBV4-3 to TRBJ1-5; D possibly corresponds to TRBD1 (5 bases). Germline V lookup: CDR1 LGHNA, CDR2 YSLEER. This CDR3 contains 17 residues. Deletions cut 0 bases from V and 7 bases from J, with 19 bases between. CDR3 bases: TGCGCCAGCAGCCAAGATCCACCGGCAGGGTTGTGGCAGCCCCAGCATTTT. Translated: CASSQDPPAGLWQPQHF.